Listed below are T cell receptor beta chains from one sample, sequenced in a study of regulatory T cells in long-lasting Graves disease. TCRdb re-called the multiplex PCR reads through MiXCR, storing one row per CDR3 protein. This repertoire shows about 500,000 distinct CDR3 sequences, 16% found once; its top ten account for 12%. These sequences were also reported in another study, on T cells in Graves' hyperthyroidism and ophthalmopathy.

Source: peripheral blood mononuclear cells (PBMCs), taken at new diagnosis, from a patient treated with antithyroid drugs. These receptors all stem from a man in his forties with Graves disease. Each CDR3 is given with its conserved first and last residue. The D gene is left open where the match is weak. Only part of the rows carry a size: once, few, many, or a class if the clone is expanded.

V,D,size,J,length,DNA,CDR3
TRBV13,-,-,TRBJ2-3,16,TGTGCCAGCAGCTTAGGTGCGGATACTAGCACAGATACGCAGTATTTT,CASSLGADTSTDTQYF
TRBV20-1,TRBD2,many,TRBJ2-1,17,TGCAGTGCTAGACGCGACCCATCGCGGGAGGGCCGCTATGAGCAGTTCTTC,CSARRDPSREGRYEQFF
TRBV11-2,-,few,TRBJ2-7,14,TGTGCCAGCAGCCAACTCAGGGTTGGCGACGAGCAGTACTTC,CASSQLRVGDEQYF
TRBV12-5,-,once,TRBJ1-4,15,TGTGCTAGTGGTTTCCAAGACCTCACTAATGAAAAACTGTTTTTT,CASGFQDLTNEKLFF
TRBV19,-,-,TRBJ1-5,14,TGTGCCAGTAGTCTTATGGGCCGCAATCAGCCCCAGCATTTT,CASSLMGRNQPQHF
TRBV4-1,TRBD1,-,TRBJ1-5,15,TGCGCCAGCAGAACTCGACAGGGGGCCGCCCAGCCCCAGCATTTT,CASRTRQGAAQPQHF
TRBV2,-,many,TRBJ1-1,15,TGTGCCAGCAGTGCAGCGAAGGAGGGGGACACTGAAGCTTTCTTT,CASSAAKEGDTEAFF
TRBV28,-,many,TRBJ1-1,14,TGTGCCAGCAGTCCTCTCCAAGGGGGCACTGAAGCTTTCTTT,CASSPLQGGTEAFF
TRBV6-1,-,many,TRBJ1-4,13,TGTGCCAGCAGTCCGGACATGAATGAAAAACTGTTTTTT,CASSPDMNEKLFF
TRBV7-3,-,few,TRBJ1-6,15,TGTGCCAGCAGCCAAAGAGGCGGGGGCCACTCACCCCTCCACTTT,CASSQRGGGHSPLHF
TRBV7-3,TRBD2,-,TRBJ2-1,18,TGTGCCAGCAGCTTGGTCCCCCTGGGAGGGGCTCAATACAATGAGCAGTTCTTC,CASSLVPLGGAQYNEQFF
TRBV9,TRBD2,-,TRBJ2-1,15,TGTGCCAGCAGCGTAGCTCTAGCGGGTTTGAATGAGCAGTTCTTC,CASSVALAGLNEQFF
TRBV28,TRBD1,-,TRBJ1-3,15,TGTGCCAGCAGCTCCGGGACAGTCTCTGGAAACACCATATATTTT,CASSSGTVSGNTIYF
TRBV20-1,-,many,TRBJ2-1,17,TGCAGTGCTAGAGATCTGATCGCCGTTAAAGAACCCAATGAGCAGTTCTTC,CSARDLIAVKEPNEQFF
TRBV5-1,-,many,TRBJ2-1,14,TGCGCCAGCAGCTTTGACCTCTCCTACAATGAGCAGTTCTTC,CASSFDLSYNEQFF
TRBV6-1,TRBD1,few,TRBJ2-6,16,TGTGCCAGCACCGGGACAGGGGGCTCCGGGGCCAACGTCCTGACTTTC,CASTGTGGSGANVLTF
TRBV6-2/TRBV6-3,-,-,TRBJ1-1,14,TGTGCCACCAGGCGAATTTTCATGAACACTGAAGCTTTCTTT,CATRRIFMNTEAFF
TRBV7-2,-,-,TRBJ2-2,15,TGTGCCAGCAGCTCCCGTCCACAGGGAGTCGGGGAGCTGTTTTTT,CASSSRPQGVGELFF
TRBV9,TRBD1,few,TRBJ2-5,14,TGTGCCAGCAGCGTATCGACAGGGGAAGAGACCCAGTACTTC,CASSVSTGEETQYF
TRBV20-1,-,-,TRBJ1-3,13,TGCAGTGCTAGGAGGGAGGCTGGAAACACCATATATTTT,CSARREAGNTIYF
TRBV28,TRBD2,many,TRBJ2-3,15,TGTGCCAGCAGTGGCGGGGGGATCGGGACAGATACGCAGTATTTT,CASSGGGIGTDTQYF
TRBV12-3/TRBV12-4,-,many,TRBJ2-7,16,TGTGCCAGCAGTTTAACGACCGGGACTGAAGCCTACGAGCAGTACTTC,CASSLTTGTEAYEQYF
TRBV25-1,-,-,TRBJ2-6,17,TGTGCCAGCAGTGAACACAGATTGAGCTCTGGGGCCAACGTCCTGACTTTC,CASSEHRLSSGANVLTF
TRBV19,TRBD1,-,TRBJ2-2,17,TGTGCCAGTAGGAGACAGGGGGCTGATTCGAACACCGGGGAGCTGTTTTTT,CASRRQGADSNTGELFF
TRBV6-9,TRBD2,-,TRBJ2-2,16,TGTGCCAGCAGTTACGGGACTAGTGCTGGGACCGGGGAGCTGTTTTTT,CASSYGTSAGTGELFF
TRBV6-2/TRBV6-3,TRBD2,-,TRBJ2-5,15,TGTGCCAGCAGCGCGAATAGCGGGATAGGAGAGACCCAGTACTTC,CASSANSGIGETQYF
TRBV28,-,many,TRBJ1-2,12,TGTGCCAGCAGACGCCTCCTCTATGGCTACACCTTC,CASRRLLYGYTF
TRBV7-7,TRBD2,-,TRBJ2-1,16,TGTGCTAGCAGCTTAGGGGGGACTAGCTCCTACAATGAGCAGTTCTTC,CASSLGGTSSYNEQFF
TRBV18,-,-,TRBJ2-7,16,TGTGCCAGCTCACCAGGGTCCAACAGGGGGGGACACGAGCAGTACTTC,CASSPGSNRGGHEQYF
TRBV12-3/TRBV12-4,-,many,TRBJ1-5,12,TGTGCCAGCAGCCAATTCAGTCAGCCCCAGCATTTT,CASSQFSQPQHF
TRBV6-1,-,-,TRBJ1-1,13,TGTGCCAGCGGATCGGGACATAGGACTGAAGCTTTCTTT,CASGSGHRTEAFF
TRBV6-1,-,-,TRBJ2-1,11,TGTGCCAGCAGTGAACCCTGGGAGCAGTTCTTC,CASSEPWEQFF
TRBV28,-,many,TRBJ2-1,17,TGTGCCAGCAGCCTGCTCTTTGGGACAACTTCGGACCATGAGCAGTTCTTC,CASSLLFGTTSDHEQFF
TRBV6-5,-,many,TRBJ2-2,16,TGTGCCAGCAGTTACACCACTGGACGGAACACCGGGGAGCTGTTTTTT,CASSYTTGRNTGELFF
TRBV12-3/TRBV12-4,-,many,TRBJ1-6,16,TGTGCCAGCAGTTTTCGGGCGCAGGGAAATAATTCACCCCTCCACTTT,CASSFRAQGNNSPLHF
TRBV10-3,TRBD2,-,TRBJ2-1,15,TGTGCCATCAGTGAAGCGGCGGGAGGGCTTAATGAGCAGTTCTTC,CAISEAAGGLNEQFF
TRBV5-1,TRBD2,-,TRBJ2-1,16,TGCGCCAGCAGCTTGGCGTCTAGCGGACAATACAATGAGCAGTTCTTC,CASSLASSGQYNEQFF
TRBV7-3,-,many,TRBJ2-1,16,TGTGCCAGCAGCTTAAGTCGTCCGGGAGACGGAAATGAGCAGTTCTTC,CASSLSRPGDGNEQFF
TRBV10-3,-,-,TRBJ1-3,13,TGTGCCATCAGGGACACCTCTGGAAACACCATATATTTT,CAIRDTSGNTIYF
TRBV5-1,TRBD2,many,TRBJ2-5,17,TGCGCCAGCAGCTTGGTAACAGCGGGAGGCCTCCAAGAGACCCAGTACTTC,CASSLVTAGGLQETQYF
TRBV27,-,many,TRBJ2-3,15,TGTGCCAGCAGTTTATCGTGGGGGGGCACAGATACGCAGTATTTT,CASSLSWGGTDTQYF
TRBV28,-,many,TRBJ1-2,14,TGTGCCAGCAGTTTATTGCAGGGCCTCTATGGCTACACCTTC,CASSLLQGLYGYTF
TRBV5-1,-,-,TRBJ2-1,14,TGCGCCAGCAGCTGGGGCCGGAACTACAATGAGCAGTTCTTC,CASSWGRNYNEQFF
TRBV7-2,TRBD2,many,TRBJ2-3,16,TGTGCCAGCAGCTTAGATCCACTAGCGGGCACAGATACGCAGTATTTT,CASSLDPLAGTDTQYF
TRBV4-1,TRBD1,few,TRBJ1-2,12,TGCGCCAGCAGCGTGACAGGGCTGGGCTACACCTTC,CASSVTGLGYTF
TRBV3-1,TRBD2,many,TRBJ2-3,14,TGTGCCAGCAGCCAAGAAGGACTAGCGGGAGGGAGTTATTTT,CASSQEGLAGGSYF
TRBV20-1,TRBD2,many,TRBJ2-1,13,TGCACCGGCAAAGCTAGCGGATACAATGAGCAGTTCTTC,CTGKASGYNEQFF
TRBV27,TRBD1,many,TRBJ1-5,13,TGTGCCAGCAGTTCATCAGGGGGACAGCCCCAGCATTTT,CASSSSGGQPQHF